This T cell receptor (beta chain) was recorded in a study of blood T cell repertoires in COVID-19. Study overall: Both acute and convalescent COVID-19 samples were obtained from the United States, Italy and Spain.

Study members were between about 18 and 100 years old and lived in approximately 25 US regions. Recovery among Cohort 3 donors was established by two negative PCRs, clearance, or symptom resolution. Here immunoSEQ multiplex PCR was the method, and the copy in TCRdb shows in-frame clones only, minus some. The table records about 370,000 clones, around 89% of them present only once. The CDR3 has 16 residues. Germline-derived CDR1 and CDR2 are SEHNR and FQNEAQ (reference sequence). With 0 bases clipped from V and 3 bases from J, the junction kept 1 base outside the gene matches. Sequencing was performed on PBMCs or T cells enriched from blood (not recorded which). The chain carries TRBV7-9 and TRBJ2-3; 12 positions match TRBD2. The receptor's source is a man aged 18 to 29 who had recovered from COVID-19. The CDR3 DNA is TGTGCCAGCAGCTTAGCCGGGACTAGCGGGACAGATACGCAGTATTTT. This codes for CASSLAGTSGTDTQYF.